This T cell receptor (beta chain) was identified in a study of CXCR3-negative and CXCR3-positive naive CD8 T cells. Broader study findings: Relative to CXCR3-negative naive cells, CXCR3-positive naive cells had more hydrophobic TRB CDR3s.

As concerns this clonotype: Its target is unknown.

All TRB cDNA libraries came from 5' RACE performed with UMI labels. TCRdb reanalyzed the 5' RACE reads, giving one entry per CDR3 protein sequence and no DNA. Its table lists 100,000 or so distinct CDR3 sequences. CDR1 is SQVTM and CDR2 is ANQGSEA in the germline V gene. There are 12 residues in the CDR3. Sequenced: naive CXCR3+ CD8+ T cells from blood. Subset in this sample: CD45RO-CCR7+CD27+CD95- naive CD8+ T cells expressing CXCR3 (TNR3+). The chain links TRBV29-1 to TRBJ1-3. The receptor was derived from a human donor in good health. Some clones in this sample may be carry-over from other donors' samples. CDR3 in amino acids: CSVWEAGNTIYF.